This T cell receptor beta chain is drawn from a study of PD-1 blockade in mismatch repair-deficient tumors. Sequencing used immunoSEQ multiplex PCR; TCRdb keeps in-frame clones, though not all of them. Altogether over 100,000 clones are present, 60% to 85% being singletons, with the ten largest covering approximately 5%. The germline gives CDR1 MDHEN, CDR2 SYDVKM. V shed 3 bases and J 7 bases; nucleotides not matched to a gene: 8. This CDR3 comprises 15 residues. The gene calls are TRBV28 and TRBJ2-7; 11 nucleotides match TRBD2. This TCR was recovered from an adult with mismatch repair-deficient cancer. The sequencing here drew on peripheral blood, taken roughly 60 weeks after starting pembrolizumab. CDR3 residues: CASSFQLAGDREQYF. In DNA, the CDR3 is TGTGCCAGCAGTTTTCAACTAGCGGGAGATCGGGAGCAGTACTTC.